This T cell receptor (beta chain) was captured in a study of molecular identifiers for immune sequencing clone quantification. Worth noting for this clonotype: At one end, the junction sequence differs from germline, possibly due to a read error.

Using its own MiXCR run on the PCR reads, TCRdb lists one record per CDR3 protein. The table lists more than 550,000 distinct CDR3 sequences, about 25% of them singletons. CDR3 length: 16 residues. The germline gives CDR1 SGHDT, CDR2 YYEEEE. This clonotype originated in a human donor in good health. Some libraries in this study had Jurkat cell RNA spiked in. The sequenced sample was naive CD8+ T cells from blood, with Jurkat cell RNA spiked in. The subset here: FACS-sorted CD8+CD4-CCR7+CD45RA+ naive T cells. The rearrangement uses TRBV5-6 and TRBJ2-1; the D gene is possibly TRBD2 (6 bases). The CDR3 DNA reads TGTGCCAGCAGCTTGCGGGGGTCGAGCTCCTACAATGAGCAGCTCTTC. It translates to CASSLRGSSSYNEQLF. Based on the CDR3 plus reference TRBV5-6 and TRBJ2-1, the full variable domain is DAGVTQSPTHLIKTRGQQVTLRCSPKSGHDTVSWYQQALGQGPQFIFQYYEEEERQRGNFPDRFSGHQFPNYSSELNVNALLLGDSALYLCASSLRGSSSYNEQLFGPGTRLTVL.